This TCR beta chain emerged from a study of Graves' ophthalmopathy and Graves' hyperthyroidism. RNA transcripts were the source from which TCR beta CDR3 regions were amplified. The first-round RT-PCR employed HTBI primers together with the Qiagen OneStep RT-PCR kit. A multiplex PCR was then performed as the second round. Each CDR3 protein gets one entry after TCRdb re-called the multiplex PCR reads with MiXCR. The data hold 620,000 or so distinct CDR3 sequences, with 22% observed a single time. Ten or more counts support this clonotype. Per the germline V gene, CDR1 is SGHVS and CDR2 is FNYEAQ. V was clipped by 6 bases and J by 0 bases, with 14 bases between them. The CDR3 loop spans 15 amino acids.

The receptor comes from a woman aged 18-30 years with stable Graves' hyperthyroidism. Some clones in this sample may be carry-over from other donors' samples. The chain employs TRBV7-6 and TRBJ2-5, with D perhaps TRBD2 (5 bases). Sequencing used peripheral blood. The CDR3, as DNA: TGTGCCAGCAGTTCAACCCCGGGGTACCAAGAGACCCAGTACTTC. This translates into CASSSTPGYQETQYF. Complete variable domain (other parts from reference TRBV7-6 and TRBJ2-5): GAGVSQSPRYKVTKRGQDVALRCDPISGHVSLYWYRQALGQGPEFLTYFNYEAQQDKSGLPNDRFSAERPEGSISTLTIQRTEQRDSAMYRCASSSTPGYQETQYFGPGTRLLVL.